This passage covers 2 T cell receptor beta chains from one sample sequenced in a study of TIL therapy for anti-PD-1-resistant metastatic lung cancer. Time point described: pre-treatment sample, taken before nivolumab and TIL therapy. The libraries were made with immunoSEQ v3. Here immunoSEQ multiplex PCR was the method, and the copy in TCRdb shows in-frame clones only, minus some. In the table there are more than 45,000 clones, around 90% of which are singletons. The specimen comprised blood, sampled at baseline. All receptors come from a person between 25 and 79 years old with non-small cell lung cancer.

The chain recombines TRBV9 with TRBJ1-4, with a weak D call TRBD1 (6 bases). The CDR3 totals 16 residues. CDR1 and CDR2 (germline): SGDLS, YYNGEE. The V end was cut by 3 bases, the J end by 3 bases, with 15 bases between. CDR3 sequence (DNA): TGTGCCAGCAGCGCCGGGGAGGAGGGGGCTAATGAAAAACTGTTTTTT. It encodes CASSAGEEGANEKLFF.

The chain links TRBV10-1 to TRBJ2-7; D unresolved. This CDR3 has 13 amino acids. CDR1 is WNHNN, CDR2 SYGVQD, per germline (reference sequence). Trimming removed 5 bases from V and 6 bases from J, with 14 bases in between. In DNA, the CDR3 is TGCGCCAGCAGTCCATACTCATCCAGCGAGCAGTACTTC. It encodes CASSPYSSSEQYF.